Listed here are 4 T cell receptor beta chains from one sample, sequenced in a study of cytomegalovirus exposure and HLA in healthy donors. Both 60 Vbeta primers and 13 Jbeta primers went into the PCR. Clones were read by immunoSEQ multiplex PCR, and TCRdb kept only the in-frame ones, dropping some. Of around 130,000 clones detected, about 77% appear once; the ten largest clones hold approximately 1.2%. Sequenced sample: PBMCs. Receptors originate from a man in his fifties or sixties in good health and CMV-seronegative.

The V and J genes are TRBV18 and TRBJ2-3; D remains unclear. Germline values: CDR1 KGHSH, CDR2 LQKENI. This CDR3 region has 14 residues. The ends were cut back, 4 bases at V and 0 bases at J, with 8 bases in the middle. DNA for the CDR3: TGTGCCAGCTCACTGATTAGCAGCACAGATACGCAGTATTTT. Translation: CASSLISSTDTQYF.

This clone came up once. The chain uses TRBV29-1 and TRBJ1-4; TRBD1 aligns across 8 bases. V was pared by 6 bases and J by 7 bases, with 4 bases of the junction left unmatched. CDR3 length equals 12 residues. Germline lookup yields CDR1 SQVTM and CDR2 ANQGSEA. As DNA, the CDR3 is TGCAGCGTGTCTCAGGGGGCTGAAAAACTGTTTTTT. Protein: CSVSQGAEKLFF.

This chain joins TRBV5-3 and TRBJ2-1; possibly TRBD2 for D (5 bases). TRBV5-3 is an ORF, and what it does is uncertain. The CDR3 extends over 18 amino acids. Trimming shortened V by 0 bases and J by 2 bases, and 18 bases separated the two germline ends. CDR3 loop: CARSLARTLRKTYNEQFF. CDR3 in DNA: TGTGCCAGAAGCTTGGCAAGGACTCTCAGAAAGACCTACAATGAGCAGTTCTTC.

This chain links TRBV7-6 with TRBJ2-7, with 10 bases identical to TRBD1. CDR3 length equals 15 residues. Trimming removed 4 bases from V and 3 bases from J; junction bases left unmatched: 6. Germline CDR1 SGHVS, CDR2 FNYEAQ. The CDR3 is CASSSPGQGIYEQYF. The CDR3 DNA reads TGTGCCAGCAGCTCACCGGGACAGGGGATCTACGAGCAGTACTTC.